A single sample gave rise to the 10 T cell receptor beta chains below, sequenced in a study of T cells after yellow fever vaccination. TCRdb redid the calling of the 5' RACE reads with MiXCR, one entry per CDR3 protein. This sample carries under 150,000 distinct CDR3 sequences, approximately 7.7% of them seen once, and the ten largest clones take less than 0.85%. The sequences come from CD4+ T cells sorted from PBMCs, collected 5 days after the yellow fever booster vaccination. The receptors were sampled from a young man who received the YFV17D yellow fever vaccine.

This clonotype was found many times. The rearrangement uses TRBV7-2 and TRBJ2-1; D might be TRBD2 (6 bases). The CDR3 is 15 amino acids. Germline CDR1 is SGHTA and CDR2 is FQGNSA. The V end lost 4 bases, the J end lost 0 bases, and 10 bases lay between the germline ends. CDR3 nucleotides: TGTGCCAGCAGCTCCCTAGCGAACTCCTACAATGAGCAGTTCTTC. It yields the protein CASSSLANSYNEQFF.

The chain joins TRBV7-2 to TRBJ2-7; D possibly matches TRBD1 or TRBD2 (5 bases each). CDR1 is SGHTA, CDR2 FQGNSA, per germline. V shed 5 bases and J shed 4 bases, with 15 bases lying between them. This CDR3 contains 14 residues. CDR3 bases: TGTGCCAGCAGCCCCCCGCCGGGACGGTACGAGCAGTACTTC. It is translated as CASSPPPGRYEQYF. Full variable domain (outside the CDR3, taken from reference TRBV7-2 and TRBJ2-7): GAGVSQSPSNKVTEKGKDVELRCDPISGHTALYWYRQSLGQGLEFLIYFQGNSAPDKSGLPSDRFSAERTGGSVSTLTIQRTQQEDSAVYLCASSPPPGRYEQYFGPGTRLTVT.

V gene TRBV6-7 combines with J gene TRBJ1-6; TRBD1 is a possible D gene (5 bases). TRBV6-7 is flagged as an ORF with uncertain function. V shed 4 bases and J shed 3 bases, with 16 bases lying between them. The CDR3 has 17 amino acids. The DNA for the CDR3 is TGTGCCAGCAGTTCGAGCGTTGGGGCGGACTATAATTCACCCCTCCACTTT. Its protein is CASSSSVGADYNSPLHF.

This sequence joins TRBV5-4 and TRBJ2-7, with D perhaps TRBD1 or TRBD2 (5 bases each). Trimming pared 2 bases from V and 2 bases from J, leaving 11 bases between. The CDR3 covers 14 residues. Looked up from germline, CDR1 is SGHNT and CDR2 is YYREEE (reference sequence). The CDR3 here is CASSFAGTTYEQYF. The CDR3 DNA is TGTGCCAGCAGCTTTGCAGGGACCACCTACGAGCAGTACTTC. The complete variable domain, with remaining parts taken from reference TRBV5-4 and TRBJ2-7, reads ETGVTQSPTHLIKTRGQQVTLRCSSQSGHNTVSWYQQALGQGPQFIFQYYREEENGRGNFPPRFSGLQFPNYSSELNVNALELDDSALYLCASSFAGTTYEQYFGPGTRLTVT.

Ten or more counts support this clonotype. The chain links TRBV7-2 to TRBJ2-5; weak D call: TRBD2 (6 bases). V lost 0 bases, J lost 5 bases, and 13 bases lay in between. Germline V gene data show CDR1 as SGHTA and CDR2 as FQGNSA. This CDR3 comprises 15 residues. CDR3 in amino acids: CASSLARAGRETQYF. CDR3 coding DNA: TGTGCCAGCAGCTTAGCCCGAGCGGGCAGGGAGACCCAGTACTTC.

The table lists this clonotype with many counts. The gene calls are TRBV7-9 and TRBJ2-1, with 13 bases matching TRBD2. The trim removed 0 bases at V and 5 bases at J, leaving 4 bases unmatched. This CDR3 region has 17 residues. The germline V gene has CDR1 SEHNR and CDR2 FQNEAQ (reference sequence). CDR3 coding DNA: TGTGCCAGCAGCTTAGCGACTAGCGGGAGGATGAACAATGAGCAGTTCTTC. This gives the protein CASSLATSGRMNNEQFF.

This clonotype has at least ten counts. The chain uses TRBV6-5 and TRBJ2-5; D perhaps matches TRBD2 (5 bases). CDR3 size: 13 residues. V was shortened by 4 bases and J by 2 bases, with 8 bases between the two germline ends. CDR1 and CDR2 (germline): MNHEY, SVGAGI. CDR3 sequence: CASSFPGQETQYF. In DNA, the CDR3 is TGTGCCAGCAGTTTCCCGGGACAAGAGACCCAGTACTTC.

In regard to this clonotype: The junction does not match germline at one end; this may be a read error. DNA for the CDR3: TGCCGCGTTGACGGGGGCAATGAGCAGTTCTTC. Its translation: CRVDGGNEQFF. The chain has TRBV29-1 and TRBJ2-1, with D possibly matching TRBD2 (6 bases). CDR1 is SQVTM and CDR2 is ANQGSEA in the germline V gene. The CDR3 loop spans 11 amino acids.

This clonotype was seen a handful of times. The chain uses TRBV30 and TRBJ2-3, with TRBD2 matching 10 bases. Germline V gene sequence: CDR1 GTSNPN, CDR2 SVGIG (reference sequence). This CDR3 has 15 amino acids. The V segment lost 0 bases and the J segment 1 base; nucleotides outside the gene matches: 1. The CDR3 DNA reads TGTGCCTGGAGTGTAGGACTAGCGGGCACAGATACGCAGTATTTT. Translation: CAWSVGLAGTDTQYF.

This clonotype was observed many times. V and J are TRBV6-2 or TRBV6-3 and TRBJ1-2; D remains ambiguous. The ends were cut back, 2 bases at V and 8 bases at J, with 9 bases in the middle. CDR1 and CDR2 from the germline V gene are MNHEY and SVGEGT. CDR3 size: 12 residues. The DNA of the CDR3 is TGTGCCAGCAGTTACGTCCAAAAGGGCTACACCTTC. It codes for CASSYVQKGYTF.